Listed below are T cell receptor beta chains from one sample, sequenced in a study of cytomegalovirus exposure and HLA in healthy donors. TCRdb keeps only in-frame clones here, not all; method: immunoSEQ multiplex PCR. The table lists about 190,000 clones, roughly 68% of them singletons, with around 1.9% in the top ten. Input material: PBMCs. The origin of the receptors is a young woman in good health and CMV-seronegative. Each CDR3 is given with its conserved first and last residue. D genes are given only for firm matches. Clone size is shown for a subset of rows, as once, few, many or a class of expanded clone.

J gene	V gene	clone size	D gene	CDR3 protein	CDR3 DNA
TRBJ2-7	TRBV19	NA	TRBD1	CASSPGQSYEQYF	TGTGCCAGTAGTCCGGGACAGTCCTACGAGCAGTACTTC
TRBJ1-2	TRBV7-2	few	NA	CASRPGGIYGYTF	TGTGCCAGCAGACCCGGGGGGATCTATGGCTACACCTTC
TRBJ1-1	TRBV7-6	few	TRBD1	CASSPGQMNTEAFF	TGTGCCAGCAGCCCGGGACAGATGAACACTGAAGCTTTCTTT
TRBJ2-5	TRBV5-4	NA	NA	CASSSPSRGQETQYF	TGTGCCAGCAGCTCCCCTTCCCGCGGACAAGAGACCCAGTACTTC
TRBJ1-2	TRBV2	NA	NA	CASSDSGLLAYTF	TGTGCCAGCAGTGATTCAGGTCTTTTGGCCTACACCTTC
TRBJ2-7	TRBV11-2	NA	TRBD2	CASSTSGGAYEQYF	TGTGCCAGCAGCACTAGCGGGGGAGCCTACGAGCAGTACTTC
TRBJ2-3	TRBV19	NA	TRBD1	CASSDRDRDTDTQYF	TGTGCCAGTAGTGACCGGGACAGGGACACAGATACGCAGTATTTT
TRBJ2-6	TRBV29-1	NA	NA	CSVEIGSSGANVLTF	TGCAGCGTTGAAATTGGCAGCTCTGGGGCCAACGTCCTGACTTTC
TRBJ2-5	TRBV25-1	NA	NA	CASSEQEGMDWETQYF	TGTGCCAGCAGTGAACAGGAGGGAATGGATTGGGAGACCCAGTACTTC
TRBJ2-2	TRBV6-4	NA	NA	CASSDKGRGTGELFF	TGTGCCAGCAGTGATAAGGGCAGGGGAACCGGGGAGCTGTTTTTT
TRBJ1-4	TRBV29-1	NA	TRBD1	CSVGIWDRANEKLFF	TGCAGCGTTGGTATTTGGGACAGAGCGAATGAAAAACTGTTTTTT
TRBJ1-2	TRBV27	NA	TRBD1	CASSTGQGWGYGYTF	TGTGCCAGCAGTACCGGACAGGGGTGGGGCTATGGCTACACCTTC
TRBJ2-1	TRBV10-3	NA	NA	CAISESSGEVGNEQFF	TGTGCCATCAGTGAGTCATCAGGGGAAGTCGGCAATGAGCAGTTCTTC
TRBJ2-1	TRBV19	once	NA	CASSGRLGGAGEQFF	TGTGCCAGTAGTGGCCGACTAGGTGGGGCGGGCGAGCAGTTCTTC
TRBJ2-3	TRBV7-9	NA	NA	CASSLPWGLEINTQYF	TGTGCCAGCAGCTTACCCTGGGGGCTAGAGATAAATACGCAGTATTTT
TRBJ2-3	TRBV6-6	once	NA	CASTQRSFNTDTQYF	TGTGCCAGCACCCAAAGGAGTTTTAACACAGATACGCAGTATTTT
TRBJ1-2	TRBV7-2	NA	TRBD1	CASSSRTGDAF	TGTGCCAGCAGCTCTAGGACAGGGGATGCCTTC
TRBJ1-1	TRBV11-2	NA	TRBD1	CASRVTGQGGTEAFF	TGTGCCAGCAGGGTCACAGGACAGGGGGGCACTGAAGCTTTCTTT
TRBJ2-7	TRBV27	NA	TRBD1	CASRTTGANRYEQYF	TGTGCCAGCAGGACTACAGGGGCAAATCGCTACGAGCAGTACTTC
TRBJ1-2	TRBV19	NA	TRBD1	CATAGQVRGYTF	TGTGCCACCGCAGGACAGGTCCGTGGCTACACCTTC
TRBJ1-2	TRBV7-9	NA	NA	CASSLSSRGYTF	TGTGCCAGCAGCTTATCGAGTCGGGGCTACACCTTC
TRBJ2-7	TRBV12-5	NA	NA	CASGSGIAYEQYF	TGTGCTAGTGGTTCCGGGATCGCTTACGAGCAGTACTTC
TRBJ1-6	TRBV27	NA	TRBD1	CASSVAATGTNSPLHF	TGTGCCAGCAGCGTCGCCGCGACAGGGACCAATTCACCCCTCCACTTT
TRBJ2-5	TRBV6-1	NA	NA	CASGGWLETQYF	TGTGCCAGCGGGGGGTGGTTGGAGACCCAGTACTTC
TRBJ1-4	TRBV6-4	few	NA	CASPEDSAGVKLFF	TGTGCCAGCCCAGAGGACTCCGCGGGAGTAAAACTGTTTTTT
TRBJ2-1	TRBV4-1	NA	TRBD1	CASSTRTGSSYNEQFF	TGCGCCAGCAGCACCCGGACAGGTAGCTCCTACAATGAGCAGTTCTTC
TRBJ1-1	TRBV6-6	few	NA	CASSYTRNTEAFF	TGTGCCAGCAGTTACACCAGGAACACTGAAGCTTTCTTT
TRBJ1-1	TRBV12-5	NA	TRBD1	CASGLGRGQLPNTEAFF	TGTGCTAGTGGTTTGGGGAGGGGGCAGCTGCCCAACACTGAAGCTTTCTTT
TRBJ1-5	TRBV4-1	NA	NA	CASSQDRQEDQPQHF	TGCGCCAGCAGCCAAGATCGGCAGGAAGATCAGCCCCAGCATTTT
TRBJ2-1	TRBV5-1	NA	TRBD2	CASSFTGTRYNEQFF	TGCGCCAGCAGCTTTACCGGGACTAGATACAATGAGCAGTTCTTC
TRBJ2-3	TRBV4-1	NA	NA	CASSQGSVDTQYF	TGCGCCAGCAGCCAAGGGAGCGTAGATACGCAGTATTTT
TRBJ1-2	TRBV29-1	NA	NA	CSVPEGNANYGYTF	TGCAGCGTCCCGGAGGGAAACGCTAACTATGGCTACACCTTC
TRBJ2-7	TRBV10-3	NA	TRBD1	CAIRAGDRAYEQYF	TGTGCCATCAGGGCAGGGGACAGGGCCTACGAGCAGTACTTC
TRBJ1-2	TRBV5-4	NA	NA	CASRIAATGNIYGYTF	TGTGCCAGCAGAATAGCCGCAACAGGGAACATCTATGGCTACACCTTC
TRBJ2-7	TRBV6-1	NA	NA	CASSPYSYEQYF	TGTGCCAGCAGTCCCTACTCCTACGAGCAGTACTTC
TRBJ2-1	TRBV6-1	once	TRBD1	CASSDLRDRIYNEQFF	TGTGCCAGCAGTGACCTCCGGGACAGGATCTACAATGAGCAGTTCTTC
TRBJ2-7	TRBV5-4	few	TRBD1	CASSPGTEIYEQYF	TGTGCCAGCAGCCCCGGGACAGAAATATACGAGCAGTACTTC
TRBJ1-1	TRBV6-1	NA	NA	CASKKSARENTEAFF	TGTGCCAGCAAGAAATCCGCCAGGGAGAACACTGAAGCTTTCTTT
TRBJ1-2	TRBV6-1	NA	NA	CASIGDFRTDYGYTF	TGTGCCAGCATAGGTGACTTCAGGACTGACTATGGCTACACCTTC
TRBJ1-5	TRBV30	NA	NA	CAWSWQGYQPQHF	TGTGCCTGGAGTTGGCAGGGTTATCAGCCCCAGCATTTT
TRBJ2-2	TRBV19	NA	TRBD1	CASRDRGDGGELFF	TGTGCCAGCCGGGACAGGGGAGATGGCGGGGAGCTGTTTTTT
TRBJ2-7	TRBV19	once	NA	CASSITREFEQYF	TGTGCCAGTAGTATAACGCGAGAGTTCGAGCAGTACTTC
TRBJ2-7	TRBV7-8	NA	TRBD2	CASSPALRGGYEQYF	TGTGCCAGCAGCCCAGCCCTGCGGGGGGGCTACGAGCAGTACTTC
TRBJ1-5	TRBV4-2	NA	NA	CASSQEGGQPQHF	TGTGCCAGCAGCCAAGAGGGGGGTCAGCCCCAGCATTTT
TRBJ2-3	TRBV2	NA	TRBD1	CASTGQVRGTDTQYF	TGTGCCAGCACCGGACAGGTTAGAGGCACAGATACGCAGTATTTT
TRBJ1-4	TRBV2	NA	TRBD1	CASSTDRGEEKLFF	TGTGCCAGCAGTACGGACAGGGGTGAAGAAAAACTGTTTTTT
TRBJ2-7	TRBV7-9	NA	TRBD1	CASSLGDRGREQYF	TGTGCCAGCAGCTTAGGGGACAGGGGGCGCGAGCAGTACTTC
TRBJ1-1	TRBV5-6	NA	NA	CASSRGDPEAFF	TGTGCCAGCAGCCGAGGAGATCCCGAAGCTTTCTTT
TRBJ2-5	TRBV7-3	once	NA	CASSQRSGGTQYF	TGTGCCAGCAGCCAACGGTCCGGAGGGACCCAGTACTTC
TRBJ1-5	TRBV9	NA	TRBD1	CASSVGQGGNQPQHF	TGTGCCAGCAGCGTAGGACAGGGCGGCAATCAGCCCCAGCATTTT
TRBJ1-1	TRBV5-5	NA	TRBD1	CASSIDRVNTEAFF	TGTGCCAGCAGCATAGACAGGGTGAACACTGAAGCTTTCTTT
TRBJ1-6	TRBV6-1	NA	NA	CASSRPSQGNSPLHF	TGTGCCAGCAGCCGACCTAGCCAGGGGAATTCACCCCTCCACTTT
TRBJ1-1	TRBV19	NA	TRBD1	CASSILPGQGTEAFF	TGTGCCAGTAGTATACTCCCCGGACAGGGCACTGAAGCTTTCTTT